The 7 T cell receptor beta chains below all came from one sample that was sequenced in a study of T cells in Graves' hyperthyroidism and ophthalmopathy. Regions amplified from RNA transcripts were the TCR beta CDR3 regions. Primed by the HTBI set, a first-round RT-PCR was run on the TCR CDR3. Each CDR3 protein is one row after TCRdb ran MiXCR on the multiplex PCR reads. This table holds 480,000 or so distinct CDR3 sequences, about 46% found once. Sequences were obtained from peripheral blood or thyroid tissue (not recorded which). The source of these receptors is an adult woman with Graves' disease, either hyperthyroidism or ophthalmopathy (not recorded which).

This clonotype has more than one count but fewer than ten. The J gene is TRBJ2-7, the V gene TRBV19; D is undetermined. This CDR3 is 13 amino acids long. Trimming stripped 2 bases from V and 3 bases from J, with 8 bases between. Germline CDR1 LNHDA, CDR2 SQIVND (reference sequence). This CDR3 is CASSISGRYEQYF. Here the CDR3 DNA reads TGTGCCAGTAGTATATCCGGACGCTACGAGCAGTACTTC.

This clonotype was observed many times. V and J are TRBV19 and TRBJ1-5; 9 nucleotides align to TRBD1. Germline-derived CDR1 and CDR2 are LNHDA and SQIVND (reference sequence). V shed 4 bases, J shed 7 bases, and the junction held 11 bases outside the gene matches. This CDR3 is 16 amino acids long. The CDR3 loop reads CASSSGTGLPSQPQHF. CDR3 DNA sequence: TGTGCCAGTAGTAGTGGGACAGGGCTCCCGTCACAGCCCCAGCATTTT.

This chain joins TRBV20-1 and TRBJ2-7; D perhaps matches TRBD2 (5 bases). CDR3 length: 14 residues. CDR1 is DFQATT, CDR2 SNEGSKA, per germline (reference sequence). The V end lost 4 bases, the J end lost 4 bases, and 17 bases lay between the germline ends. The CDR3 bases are TGCAGTGCTACCCTGATGGGAGTAGGGTACGAGCAGTACTTC. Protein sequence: CSATLMGVGYEQYF.

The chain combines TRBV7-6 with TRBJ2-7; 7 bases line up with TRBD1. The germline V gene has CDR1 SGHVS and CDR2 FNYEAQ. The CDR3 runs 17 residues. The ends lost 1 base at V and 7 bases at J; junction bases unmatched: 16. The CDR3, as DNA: TGTGCCAGCAGCTTAGGACAGGGACCGGGACCAGCCGCGGAGCAGTACTTC. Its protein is CASSLGQGPGPAAEQYF.

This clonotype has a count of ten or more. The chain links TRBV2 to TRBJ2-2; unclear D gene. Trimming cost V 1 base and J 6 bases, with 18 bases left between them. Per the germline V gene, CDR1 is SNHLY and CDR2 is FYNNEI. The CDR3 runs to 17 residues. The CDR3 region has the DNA TGTGCCAGCAGTGAAGAGGGTTGGGCCCAGGTGGCCGGGGAGCTGTTTTTT. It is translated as CASSEEGWAQVAGELFF. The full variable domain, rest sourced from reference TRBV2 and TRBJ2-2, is EPEVTQTPSHQVTQMGQEVILRCVPISNHLYFYWYRQILGQKVEFLVSFYNNEISEKSEIFDDQFSVERPDGSNFTLKIRSTKLEDSAMYFCASSEEGWAQVAGELFFGEGSRLTVL.

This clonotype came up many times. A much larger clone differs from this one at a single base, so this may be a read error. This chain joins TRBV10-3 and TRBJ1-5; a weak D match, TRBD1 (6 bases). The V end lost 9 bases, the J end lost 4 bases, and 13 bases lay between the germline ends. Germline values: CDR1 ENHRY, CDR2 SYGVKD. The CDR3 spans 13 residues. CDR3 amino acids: CAIRRGANQPQHF. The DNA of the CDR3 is TGTGCCATTCGACGGGGGGCTAATCAGCCCCAGCATTTT.

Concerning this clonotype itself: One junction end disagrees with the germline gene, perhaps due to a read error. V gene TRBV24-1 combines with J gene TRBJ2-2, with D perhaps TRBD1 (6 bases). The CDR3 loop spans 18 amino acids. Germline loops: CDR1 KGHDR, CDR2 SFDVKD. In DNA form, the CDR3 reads TGTGCCACCGGTGATTTGCCCACAGGGTCCGCGAACACCGGGGAGCTGTTTTTT. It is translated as CATGDLPTGSANTGELFF.